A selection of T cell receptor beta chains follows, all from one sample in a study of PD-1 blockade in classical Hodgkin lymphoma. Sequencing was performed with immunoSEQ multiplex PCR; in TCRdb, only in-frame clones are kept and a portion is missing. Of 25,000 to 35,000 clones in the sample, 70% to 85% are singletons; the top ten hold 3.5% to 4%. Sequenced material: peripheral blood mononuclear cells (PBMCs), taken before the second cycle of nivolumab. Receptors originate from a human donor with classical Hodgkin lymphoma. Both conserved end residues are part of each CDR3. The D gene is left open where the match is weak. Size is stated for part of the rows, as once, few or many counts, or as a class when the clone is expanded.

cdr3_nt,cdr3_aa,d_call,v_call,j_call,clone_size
TGTGCCAGCAGCTCCCAAGGGACGGCCACCGGGGAGCTGTTTTTT,CASSSQGTATGELFF,NA,TRBV7-2,TRBJ2-2,NA
TGTGCCAGCAGCCCGAGACCGGTAAACACTGAAGCTTTCTTT,CASSPRPVNTEAFF,NA,TRBV7-2,TRBJ1-1,NA
TGTGCCAGCAGCCAAGATATCGGGGCGTCTAGAAACATTCAGTACTTC,CASSQDIGASRNIQYF,NA,TRBV14,TRBJ2-4,NA
TGTGCCAGCAGCGCGATAGACCGGACTTCCTACGAGCAGTACTTC,CASSAIDRTSYEQYF,NA,TRBV28,TRBJ2-7,NA
TGTGCCAGCAGCTCGGGACAGGCGATCGAGCAGTACTTC,CASSSGQAIEQYF,TRBD1,TRBV7-8,TRBJ2-7,NA
TGTGCCAGCTCTCTAAAGATTTACAATGAGCAGTTCTTC,CASSLKIYNEQFF,NA,TRBV6-6,TRBJ2-1,NA
TGTGCCAGCAGCTTAATGGTGGCCTACGAGCAGTACTTC,CASSLMVAYEQYF,NA,TRBV11-2,TRBJ2-7,NA
TGTGCCAGCAGTTACGGGCGGGAGAGCTCCTACGAGCAGTACTTC,CASSYGRESSYEQYF,TRBD2,TRBV6-5,TRBJ2-7,NA
TGTGCCACACAGGGGGCGGACACCGGGGAGCTGTTTTTT,CATQGADTGELFF,TRBD1,TRBV2,TRBJ2-2,few
TGCGCCAGCAGCCATTACCGGGGACTAGCGGGAGTCGAGGAGACCCAGTACTTC,CASSHYRGLAGVEETQYF,TRBD2,TRBV4-1,TRBJ2-5,NA
TGTGCCAGCCACCCGAGGGAGAGAGCCTATGGCTACACCTTC,CASHPRERAYGYTF,NA,TRBV19,TRBJ1-2,NA
TGCGCCAGCAGCCGCGGACATAACACTGAAGCTTTCTTT,CASSRGHNTEAFF,NA,TRBV10-2,TRBJ1-1,NA
TGCAGCGTTGAAGTGCGGGAGGGGCTAGCCAAAAACATTCAGTACTTC,CSVEVREGLAKNIQYF,TRBD2,TRBV29-1,TRBJ2-4,NA
TGTGCCAGCAGCCTCGGACAGGGGGACACTGAAGCTTTCTTT,CASSLGQGDTEAFF,TRBD1,TRBV6-5,TRBJ1-1,NA
TGTGCCAGCAGCAAATACCAGGCAGGGCAATGCGGAGGTAAAGGCAATGAGCAGTTCTTC,CASSKYQAGQCGGKGNEQFF,NA,TRBV21-1,TRBJ2-1,NA
TGTGCCAGCAGTTCGGCCTACTCTGGGGCCAACGTCCTGACTTTC,CASSSAYSGANVLTF,NA,TRBV28,TRBJ2-6,NA
TGTGCCAGCAGTGATTTATTGGGGTCGGCAGGGAGACAGCCCCAGCATTTT,CASSDLLGSAGRQPQHF,NA,TRBV6-1,TRBJ1-5,NA
TGTGCCAGCAGCCAAGAGGCGGGGGCGACCTACGAGCAGTACTTC,CASSQEAGATYEQYF,NA,TRBV4-2,TRBJ2-7,NA
TGTGCCAGCAGCTTAAGCGGGGATACGCAGTATTTT,CASSLSGDTQYF,NA,TRBV7-9,TRBJ2-3,NA
TGCGCCAGCTTCGACAGCTCTGGGGCCAACGTCCTGACTTTC,CASFDSSGANVLTF,NA,TRBV5-1,TRBJ2-6,NA
TGTGCCAGCACGGTGGGACAATTGACCGGGGAGCTGTTTTTT,CASTVGQLTGELFF,NA,TRBV9,TRBJ2-2,NA
TGTGCCAGCAGCTTAGGGACTAGCTTTACAGATACGCAGTATTTT,CASSLGTSFTDTQYF,TRBD2,TRBV7-9,TRBJ2-3,NA
TGCGCCAGCAGCCCCATAGCGGGTATAACCGGGGAGCTGTTTTTT,CASSPIAGITGELFF,TRBD2,TRBV5-1,TRBJ2-2,few
TGTGCCAGCAGCTTACAGAATAATTCACCCCTCCACTTT,CASSLQNNSPLHF,NA,TRBV7-9,TRBJ1-6,NA
TGCGCCAGCAGCCAAGATCTGGTAGCGGCAGATACGCAGTATTTT,CASSQDLVAADTQYF,NA,TRBV4-1,TRBJ2-3,NA
TGTGCCAGCTCGTCCACGAGCGGGGGGGGAAGCAATCAGCCCCAGCATTTT,CASSSTSGGGSNQPQHF,NA,TRBV18,TRBJ1-5,NA
TGTGCCAGCAGCTTCCACCACAATGAGCAGTTCTTC,CASSFHHNEQFF,NA,TRBV11-2,TRBJ2-1,NA
TGTGCCAGCAGCCCCGAGGGGGCAGCCTACAATGAGCAGTTCTTC,CASSPEGAAYNEQFF,TRBD1,TRBV7-2,TRBJ2-1,NA
TGCAGTGCCCCAATTTATGGCTACACCTTC,CSAPIYGYTF,NA,TRBV20-1,TRBJ1-2,NA
TGTGCCAGCAGCCTCAACAGGGGGGACTATGGCTACACCTTC,CASSLNRGDYGYTF,TRBD1,TRBV7-2,TRBJ1-2,NA
TGTGCCAGCAGTGACACGGCAAACTCCTACAATGAGCAGTTCTTC,CASSDTANSYNEQFF,NA,TRBV25-1,TRBJ2-1,NA
TGTGCCAGCAGCCTAGGGAGGACTGAAGCTTTCTTT,CASSLGRTEAFF,NA,TRBV2,TRBJ1-1,NA
TGTGCCAGCAGCTTTGGACAGGCACAAAATTCACCCCTCCACTTT,CASSFGQAQNSPLHF,TRBD1,TRBV5-4,TRBJ1-6,NA
TGTGCCAGCACCCCCCCGGTCGGGGAGACCCAGTACTTC,CASTPPVGETQYF,NA,TRBV28,TRBJ2-5,NA
TGTGCCAGCAGCCCGGTCCCCCGCAGCGGGAGCAGAGTCTACGAGCAGTACTTC,CASSPVPRSGSRVYEQYF,TRBD2,TRBV27,TRBJ2-7,few
TGCGCCAGCAGTCCCAGTCCAGGGTGGGCGGAGACCCAGTACTTC,CASSPSPGWAETQYF,NA,TRBV5-1,TRBJ2-5,NA
TGTGCCAGCAGCGGCCAAACAGGGGCACGGCAGTTCTTC,CASSGQTGARQFF,TRBD1,TRBV7-9,TRBJ2-1,NA
TGTGCCAGCAGCTTAGTCCCGGTGACCGGGACTAGCGGTAATGAGCAGTTCTTC,CASSLVPVTGTSGNEQFF,TRBD2,TRBV7-2,TRBJ2-1,NA
TGTGCCAGCAGCTTAAGTCCTGTCCTCTCTGGAAACACCATATATTTT,CASSLSPVLSGNTIYF,NA,TRBV13,TRBJ1-3,NA
TGTGCCAGCAGCTTTAGGTTGAGGGACTCGAAACCGGATACGCAGTATTTT,CASSFRLRDSKPDTQYF,NA,TRBV7-9,TRBJ2-3,NA
TGCGCCAGCAGCCAAGACGAGGGGTCGAACACTGAAGCTTTCTTT,CASSQDEGSNTEAFF,NA,TRBV4-3,TRBJ1-1,NA
TGTGCCAGCAGTTACACTTTGGCGATCCAGGGCTATGGCTACACCTTC,CASSYTLAIQGYGYTF,NA,TRBV6-6,TRBJ1-2,NA
TGTGCCAGCAGTGATGAACTAGAATGCCGGGGAGCTGTTTTT,CASSDELECRGAVF,NA,TRBV6-4,TRBJ2-2,NA
TGTGCCTGGAACAGGGGTTCTAACTATGGCTACACCTTC,CAWNRGSNYGYTF,TRBD1,TRBV30,TRBJ1-2,medium-sized
TGTGCCAGCAGTTACTCGACAGAGAACACTGAAGCTTTCTTT,CASSYSTENTEAFF,NA,TRBV6-5,TRBJ1-1,once
TGTGCTAGTGGTCCCAGCAGGGCGTCTGGAAACACCATATATTTT,CASGPSRASGNTIYF,NA,TRBV12-5,TRBJ1-3,NA
TGTGCCAGCAGCCCGGGGAACTCCTACGAGCAGTACTTC,CASSPGNSYEQYF,NA,TRBV9,TRBJ2-7,NA
TGTGCCAGCAGCTGGGGACAGAACACTGAAGCTTTCTTT,CASSWGQNTEAFF,NA,TRBV5-6,TRBJ1-1,NA
TGTGCCTGGAGTGTCCGGGGAATAAATGAAAAACTGTTTTTT,CAWSVRGINEKLFF,NA,TRBV30,TRBJ1-4,NA
TGTGCCAGCAGGCCCTCCGGGACAGGGTTTGTAACCTATAATTCACCCCTCCACTTT,CASRPSGTGFVTYNSPLHF,TRBD1,TRBV28,TRBJ1-6,NA
TGTGCCAGTAGCCTTGACAGGGCAGATCGTGAGGTCTATGGCTACACCTTC,CASSLDRADREVYGYTF,TRBD1,TRBV19,TRBJ1-2,NA
TGTGCCAGCAGCCGGGACCGAACCTACGAGCAGTACTTC,CASSRDRTYEQYF,NA,TRBV5-4,TRBJ2-7,NA
TGTGCCAGTAGTATGGCCGCCAAAGGACTAGCGGCCTACGAGCAGTACTTC,CASSMAAKGLAAYEQYF,TRBD2,TRBV19,TRBJ2-7,NA
TGCGCCAGCAGCCGACTAGCGGGGGTTAACAATGAGCAGTTCTTC,CASSRLAGVNNEQFF,TRBD2,TRBV5-1,TRBJ2-1,NA
TGTGCCTGGAGGGGCGGAGCGGGATCCCTAAATACGCAGTATTTT,CAWRGGAGSLNTQYF,TRBD2,TRBV30,TRBJ2-3,NA
TGTGCCAGCAGCTTCGACTTAACCGGGACAGTGGTGGAGGCTTTCTTT,CASSFDLTGTVVEAFF,TRBD1,TRBV7-9,TRBJ1-1,NA
TGTGCCAGCAGCTTGACAGGGACTAACTATGGCTACACCTTC,CASSLTGTNYGYTF,NA,TRBV5-4,TRBJ1-2,NA